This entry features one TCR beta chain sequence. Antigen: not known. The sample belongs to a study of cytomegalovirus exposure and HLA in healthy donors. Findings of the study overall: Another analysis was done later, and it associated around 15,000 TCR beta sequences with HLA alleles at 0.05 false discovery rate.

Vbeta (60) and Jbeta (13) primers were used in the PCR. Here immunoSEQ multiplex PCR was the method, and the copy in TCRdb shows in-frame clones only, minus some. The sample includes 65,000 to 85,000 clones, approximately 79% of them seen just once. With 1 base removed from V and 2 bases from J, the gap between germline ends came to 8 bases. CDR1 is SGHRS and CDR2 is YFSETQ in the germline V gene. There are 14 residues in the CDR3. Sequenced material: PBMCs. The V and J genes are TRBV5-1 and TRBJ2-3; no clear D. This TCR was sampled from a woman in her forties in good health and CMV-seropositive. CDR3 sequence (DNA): TGCGCCAGCAGCTTGCCCGACTCCACAGATACGCAGTATTTT. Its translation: CASSLPDSTDTQYF.